The entry below gives a single TCR beta chain sequence along with its context. The source of the sample is a study of blood T cell repertoires in COVID-19. In the study overall: Acute and convalescent COVID-19 samples came from the United States, Italy and Spain. Sources were T cells, B-cell-depleted T cells, or PBMCs; the material itself was cDNA or gDNA.

Germline CDR1 SGHTA, CDR2 FQGNSA. V shed 0 bases, J shed 3 bases, and the junction held 3 bases outside the gene matches. CDR3 length: 16 residues. Measured with immunoSEQ multiplex PCR; TCRdb has only the in-frame clones, and not every one. The repertoire consists of approximately 100,000 clones, with around 85% occurring once and the leading ten covering more than 14%. The sample consisted of peripheral blood. This sequence originates from a woman between 65 and 79 years old with acute or convalescent COVID-19. The V and J genes are TRBV7-2 and TRBJ2-2, with 8 bases matching TRBD2. CDR3 sequence: CASSLAGGGHTGELFF. The CDR3 DNA sequence: TGTGCCAGCAGCTTAGCCGGGGGGGGGCACACCGGGGAGCTGTTTTTT. Using reference TRBV7-2 and TRBJ2-2 for the parts outside the CDR3, the full variable domain is GAGVSQSPSNKVTEKGKDVELRCDPISGHTALYWYRQSLGQGLEFLIYFQGNSAPDKSGLPSDRFSAERTGGSVSTLTIQRTQQEDSAVYLCASSLAGGGHTGELFFGEGSRLTVL.